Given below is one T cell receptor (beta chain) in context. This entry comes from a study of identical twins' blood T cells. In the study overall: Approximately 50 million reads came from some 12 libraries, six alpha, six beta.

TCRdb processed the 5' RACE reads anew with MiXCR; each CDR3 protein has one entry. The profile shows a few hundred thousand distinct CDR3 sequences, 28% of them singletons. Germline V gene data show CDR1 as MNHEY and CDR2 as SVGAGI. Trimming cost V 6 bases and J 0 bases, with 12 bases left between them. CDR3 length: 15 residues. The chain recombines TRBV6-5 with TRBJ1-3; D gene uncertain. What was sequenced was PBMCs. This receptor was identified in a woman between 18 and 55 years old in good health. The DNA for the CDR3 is TGTGCCAGCAGGCGCGGCCGAAACTCTGGAAACACCATATATTTT. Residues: CASRRGRNSGNTIYF.